These 8 T cell receptor beta chains were sequenced from one sample in a study of beta chain features in type 1 diabetes. Their antigens remain unidentified. The study reverse transcribed the entire isolated RNA, so it sequenced expressed TCRB transcripts. The protocol was immunoSEQ multiplex PCR, while the TCRdb copy is restricted to in-frame clones and leaves out a portion. The sample yields nearly 350,000 clones, 9.3% seen once. Study-wide findings and caveats: The study found moderately but significantly shorter TCRB CDR3s in all four CD4+ subsets of Type 1 diabetes patients.

Sequences were obtained from central memory CD4+ T cells from blood. The receptors were gathered from a man aged 25-45 years with type 1 diabetes.

The chain joins TRBV4-2 to TRBJ2-3; the D is unclear. Trimming removed 2 bases at V and 6 bases at J, with 3 bases between. CDR3 size: 11 residues. CDR1 and CDR2 from the germline V gene are LGHNA and YNFKEQ. The CDR3 region is CASSQQDTQYF. The CDR3 coding sequence is TGTGCCAGCAGCCAACAGGATACGCAGTATTTT.

A few counts support this clone. The genes are TRBV7-2 and TRBJ1-6; a possible D gene is TRBD1 (6 bases). This CDR3 region has 14 residues. CDR1 SGHTA and CDR2 FQGNSA come from the germline V gene. V was cut by 3 bases and J by 7 bases, with 10 bases left in between. In nucleotides, the CDR3 is TGTGCCAGCAGCTTGGGGGGCCACAATTCACCCCTCCACTTT. It codes for CASSLGGHNSPLHF.

The rearrangement joins TRBV6-5 to TRBJ1-5; D is possibly TRBD1 (6 bases). This CDR3 has 14 amino acids. Germline CDR1 and CDR2: MNHEY and SVGAGI. V dropped 6 bases and J dropped 2 bases, with 11 bases sitting between them. The CDR3 loop reads CASSDRYGNQPQHF. CDR3 nucleotide sequence: TGTGCCAGCAGCGACAGGTATGGCAATCAGCCCCAGCATTTT.

The chain couples TRBV7-6 to TRBJ1-6, with TRBD1 identical over 7 bases. Germline loops: CDR1 SGHVS, CDR2 FNYEAQ. Trimming removed 5 bases from V and 10 bases from J; junction bases left unmatched: 5. CDR3 length equals 13 residues. CDR3 nucleotide sequence: TGTGCCAGCAGCCGACAGGGCGGCTCACCCCTCCACTTT. Encoded protein: CASSRQGGSPLHF.

This clone was recorded many times. No conserved phenylalanine or tryptophan ends this CDR3, so it is likely a read error. It is unclear where the CDR3 begins or ends on the DNA, so no DNA is shown, and the CDR3 is as TCRdb lists it. The rearrangement joins TRBV19 to TRBJ2-6. The germline CDR1 and CDR2 sequences are LNHDA and SQIVND (reference sequence). Ends included, the CDR3 has 9 residues. The CDR3 region is CASSITRPH.

This clone was recorded a few times. The chain is built from TRBV19 and TRBJ2-3; D may be TRBD1 (6 bases). Trimming pared 5 bases from V and 0 bases from J, leaving 12 bases between. This CDR3 region has 15 residues. Germline lookup yields CDR1 LNHDA and CDR2 SQIVND (reference sequence). The CDR3 protein is CASSLYRDSTDTQYF. CDR3 nucleotide sequence: TGTGCCAGTAGTTTATACAGGGATAGCACAGATACGCAGTATTTT.

The table lists this clone with a few counts. This chain connects TRBV7-2 to TRBJ2-3; 8 bases align to TRBD1. The V and J ends lost 5 bases and 4 bases, in that order; junction bases with no gene match: 5. CDR3 length: 14 amino acids. The V gene's germline CDR1 is SGHTA and CDR2 FQGNSA. The CDR3 DNA reads TGTGCCAGCAGCGGGGACAGGTGGTCAGATACGCAGTATTTT. It specifies CASSGDRWSDTQYF. The entire variable domain, with the rest obtained from reference TRBV7-2 and TRBJ2-3, is as follows: GAGVSQSPSNKVTEKGKDVELRCDPISGHTALYWYRQSLGQGLEFLIYFQGNSAPDKSGLPSDRFSAERTGGSVSTLTIQRTQQEDSAVYLCASSGDRWSDTQYFGPGTRLTVL.

The chain joins TRBV28 to TRBJ2-3; either TRBD1 or TRBD2 may fit D (6 bases each). V was shortened by 2 bases and J by 0 bases, with 15 bases between the two germline ends. Germline CDR1 is MDHEN and CDR2 is SYDVKM. CDR3 size: 17 residues. The CDR3 sequence: CASSLGGGIQSTDTQYF. The CDR3 DNA sequence: TGTGCCAGCAGTTTAGGGGGCGGGATACAGAGCACAGATACGCAGTATTTT.